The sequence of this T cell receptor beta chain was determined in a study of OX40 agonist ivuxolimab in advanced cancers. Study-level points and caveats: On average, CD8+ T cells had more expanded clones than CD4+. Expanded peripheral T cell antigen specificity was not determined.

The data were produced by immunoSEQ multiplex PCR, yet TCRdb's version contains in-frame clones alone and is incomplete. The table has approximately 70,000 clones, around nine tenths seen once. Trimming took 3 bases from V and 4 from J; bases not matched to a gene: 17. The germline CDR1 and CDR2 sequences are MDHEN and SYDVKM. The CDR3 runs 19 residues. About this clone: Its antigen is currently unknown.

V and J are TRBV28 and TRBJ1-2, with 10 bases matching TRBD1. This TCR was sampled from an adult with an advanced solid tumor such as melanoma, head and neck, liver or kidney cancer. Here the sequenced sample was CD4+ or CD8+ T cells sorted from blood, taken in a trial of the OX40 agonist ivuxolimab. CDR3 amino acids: CASSFPRTGGPQPGYGYTF. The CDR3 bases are TGTGCCAGCAGTTTCCCCAGGACAGGGGGTCCTCAGCCGGGCTATGGCTACACCTTC.